The present TCR beta chain was sequenced within a study of blood T cell repertoires in COVID-19 (dated by TCRdb to 2018 to 2021). Some background on the complete study: Samples from collaborators originated in the United States, Italy and Spain and spanned both the acute and convalescent phases of COVID-19. The prospective study material was composed of cDNA or gDNA derived from T cells, B-cell-depleted T cells, or PBMCs. The dataset comprised deeply sampled blood TCRbeta repertoires from subjects exposed to, actively infected with, or recovered from COVID-19. The repertoires were released in a freely available public database meant as a resource for research on the immune response to SARS-CoV-2. Samples came from the ongoing ImmuneRACE study (first 160 participants) plus 1,254 subjects from 6 global collaborators. Nearly every sample came with metadata listing a de-identified subject ID, COVID-19 status, age in years and sex. HLA class I and class II types, where available, came from metadata supplied by the sample provider rather than from assay-based typing. The study at large found these results: The quantity of clinical and demographic metadata differed by source and by participant and was supplied without curation.

V is pruned by 4 bases and J by 5 bases, leaving 17 bases of the junction without a gene match. Counted from cysteine to phenylalanine, this CDR3 has 21 amino acids. Only the CDR3 DNA stays, 63 bases, in frame from base 1. Based on the germline V gene, the CDR1 and CDR2 sequences are MGHRA and YSYEKL. On this clone itself: Its binding antigen is unknown. No much larger clone exists at a distance of one base, and base qualities are not known.

TCRbeta CDR3 regions were amplified from genomic DNA using the immunoSEQ Assay, a bias-controlled multiplex PCR. In the authors' own workflow: Nucleated cell counts per sample were estimated from amplification of reference gene primers within the assay. To quantify the absolute abundance of each unique TCRbeta CDR3 rearrangement, sequence reads were collapsed and filtered. For each sample, productive Simpson clonality was calculated as the square root of Simpson's diversity index over productive rearrangements. This is the immuneACCESS table as TCRdb keeps it, with only in-frame sequences that have V and J called. A part of the clones is gone; compared with another copy, unresolved V genes explain less than half, and the rest is unexplained. V and J calls plus clone size are reproduced from that table; the DNA served to infer D and trimming. In all, the sample holds about 190,000 clones, and less than 90% of those were seen once. The top ten hold roughly 6.1% of the sample.

Whole blood was collected in K2EDTA tubes by collaborating institutions according to the institutions' own protocols. For TCRbeta analysis, collaborators shipped samples as frozen whole blood, isolated PBMCs, or DNA extracted from either of those sample types. The sequenced material came from peripheral blood. The chain joins TRBV4-1 to TRBJ2-2, with 15 middle bases fitting TRBD2. The sequence came from a woman aged 40 to 49 with acute or convalescent COVID-19. The CDR3 amino acid sequence is: CASSPIGLSAGTSGRTGELFF. The DNA sequence follows: TGCGCCAGCAGCCCCATCGGACTGTCGGCCGGGACTAGCGGGAGGACCGGGGAGCTGTTTTTT.